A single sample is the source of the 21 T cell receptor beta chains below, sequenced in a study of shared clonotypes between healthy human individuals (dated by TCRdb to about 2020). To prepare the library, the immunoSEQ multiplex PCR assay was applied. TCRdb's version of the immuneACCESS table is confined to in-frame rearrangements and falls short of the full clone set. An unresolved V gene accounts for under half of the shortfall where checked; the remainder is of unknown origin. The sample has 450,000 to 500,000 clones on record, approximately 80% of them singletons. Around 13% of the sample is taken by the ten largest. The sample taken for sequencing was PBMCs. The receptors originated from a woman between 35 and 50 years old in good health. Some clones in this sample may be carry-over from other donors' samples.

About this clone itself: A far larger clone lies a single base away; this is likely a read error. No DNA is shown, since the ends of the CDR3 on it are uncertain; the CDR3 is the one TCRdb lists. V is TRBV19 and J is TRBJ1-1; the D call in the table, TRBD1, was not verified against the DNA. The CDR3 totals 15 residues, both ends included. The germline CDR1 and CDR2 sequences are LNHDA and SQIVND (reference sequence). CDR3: CASSTSGRVNTEAFF.

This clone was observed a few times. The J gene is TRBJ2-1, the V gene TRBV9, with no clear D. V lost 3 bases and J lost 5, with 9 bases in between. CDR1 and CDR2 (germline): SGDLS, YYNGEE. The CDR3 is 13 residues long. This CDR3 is CASSAGRDNEQFF. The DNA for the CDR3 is TGTGCCAGCAGCGCAGGAAGGGACAATGAGCAGTTCTTC.

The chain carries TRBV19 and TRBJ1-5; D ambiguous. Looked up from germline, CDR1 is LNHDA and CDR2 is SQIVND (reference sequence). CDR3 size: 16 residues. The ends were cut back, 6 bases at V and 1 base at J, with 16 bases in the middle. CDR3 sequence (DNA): TGTGCCAGTAGAGTTTACGGGAGGCTAAGCAATCAGCCCCAGCATTTT. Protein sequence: CASRVYGRLSNQPQHF.

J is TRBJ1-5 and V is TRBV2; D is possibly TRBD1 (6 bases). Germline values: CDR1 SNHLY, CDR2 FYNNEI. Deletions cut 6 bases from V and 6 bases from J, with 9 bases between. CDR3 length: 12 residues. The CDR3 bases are TGTGCCAGCAGCCAAGGGGGTCAGCCCCAGCATTTT. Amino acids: CASSQGGQPQHF.

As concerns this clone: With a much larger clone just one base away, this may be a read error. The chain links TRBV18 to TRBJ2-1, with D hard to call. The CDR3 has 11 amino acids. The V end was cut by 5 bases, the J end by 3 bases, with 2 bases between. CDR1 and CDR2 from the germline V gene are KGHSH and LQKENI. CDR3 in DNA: TGTGCCAGCTCAATCTACAATGAGCAGTTCTTC. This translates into CASSIYNEQFF.

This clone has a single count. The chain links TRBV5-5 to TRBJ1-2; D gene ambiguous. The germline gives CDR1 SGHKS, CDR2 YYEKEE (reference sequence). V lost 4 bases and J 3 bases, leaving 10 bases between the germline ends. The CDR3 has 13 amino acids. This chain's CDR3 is CASSPRPHYGYTF. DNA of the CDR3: TGTGCCAGCAGCCCAAGGCCCCACTATGGCTACACCTTC. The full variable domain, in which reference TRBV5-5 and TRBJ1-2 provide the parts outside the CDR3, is DAGVTQSPTHLIKTRGQQVTLRCSPISGHKSVSWYQQVLGQGPQFIFQYYEKEERGRGNFPDRFSARQFPNYSSELNVNALLLGDSALYLCASSPRPHYGYTFGSGTRLTVV.

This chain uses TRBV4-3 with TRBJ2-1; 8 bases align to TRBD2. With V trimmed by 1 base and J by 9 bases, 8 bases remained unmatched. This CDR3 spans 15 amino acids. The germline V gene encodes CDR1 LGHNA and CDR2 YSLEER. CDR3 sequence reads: CASSQGGLAMSEQFF. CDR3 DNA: TGCGCCAGCAGCCAAGGCGGACTAGCTATGAGTGAGCAGTTCTTC.

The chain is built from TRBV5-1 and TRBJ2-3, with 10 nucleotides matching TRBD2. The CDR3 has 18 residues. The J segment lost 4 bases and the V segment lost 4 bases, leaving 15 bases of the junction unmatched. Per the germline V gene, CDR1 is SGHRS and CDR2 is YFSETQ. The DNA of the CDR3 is TGCGCCAGCAGCCCCCCAGGGTCGCCTAGCGGGAGCGCAGATACGCAGTATTTT. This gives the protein CASSPPGSPSGSADTQYF.

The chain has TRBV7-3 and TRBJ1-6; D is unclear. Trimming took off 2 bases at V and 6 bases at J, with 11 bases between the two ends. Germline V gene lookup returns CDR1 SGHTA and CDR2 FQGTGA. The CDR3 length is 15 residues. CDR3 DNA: TGTGCCAGCAGCTTAGCCGGTCCGCCTAATTCACCCCTCCACTTT. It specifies CASSLAGPPNSPLHF.

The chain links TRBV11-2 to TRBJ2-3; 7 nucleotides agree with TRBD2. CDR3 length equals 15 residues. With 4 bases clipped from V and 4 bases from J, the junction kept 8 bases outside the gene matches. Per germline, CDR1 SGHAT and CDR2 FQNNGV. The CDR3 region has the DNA TGTGCCAGCAGCTCCTGGGGGGGAGGTGCAGATACGCAGTATTTT. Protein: CASSSWGGGADTQYF. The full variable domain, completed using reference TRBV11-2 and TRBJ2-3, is EAGVAQSPRYKIIEKRQSVAFWCNPISGHATLYWYQQILGQGPKLLIQFQNNGVVDDSQLPKDRFSAERLKGVDSTLKIQPAKLEDSAVYLCASSSWGGGADTQYFGPGTRLTVL.

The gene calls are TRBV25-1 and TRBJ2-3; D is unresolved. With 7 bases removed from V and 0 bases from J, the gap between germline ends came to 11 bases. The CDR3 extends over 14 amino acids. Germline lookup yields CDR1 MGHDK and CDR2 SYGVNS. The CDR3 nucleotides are TGTGCCAGCATGACGGACGCTAGCACAGATACGCAGTATTTT. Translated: CASMTDASTDTQYF.

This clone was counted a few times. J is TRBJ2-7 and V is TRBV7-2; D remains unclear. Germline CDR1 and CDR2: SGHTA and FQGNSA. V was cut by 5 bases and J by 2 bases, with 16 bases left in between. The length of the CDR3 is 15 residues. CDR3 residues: CASSQTPTVAYEQYF. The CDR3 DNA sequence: TGTGCCAGCAGCCAAACACCGACCGTTGCCTACGAGCAGTACTTC.

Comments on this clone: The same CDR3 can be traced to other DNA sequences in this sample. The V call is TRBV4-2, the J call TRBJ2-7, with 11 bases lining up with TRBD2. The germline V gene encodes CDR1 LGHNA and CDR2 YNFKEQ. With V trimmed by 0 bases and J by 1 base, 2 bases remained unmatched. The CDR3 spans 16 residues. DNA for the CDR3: TGTGCCAGCAGCCAAGATGGGACTAGCGGTTCCTACGAGCAGTACTTC. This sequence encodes CASSQDGTSGSYEQYF.

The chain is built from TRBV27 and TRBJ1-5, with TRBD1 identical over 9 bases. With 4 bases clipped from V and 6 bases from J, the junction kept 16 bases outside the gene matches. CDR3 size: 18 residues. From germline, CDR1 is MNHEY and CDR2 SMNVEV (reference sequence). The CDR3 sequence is CASSSKTGTGKLSQPQHF. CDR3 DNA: TGTGCCAGCAGTTCCAAAACCGGGACAGGGAAGTTGAGTCAGCCCCAGCATTTT.

DNA for the CDR3: TGTGCCAGCCGGGAGGCGGGAGGCGTGGACTACGAGCAGTACTTC. Residues: CASREAGGVDYEQYF. The chain is built from TRBV2 and TRBJ2-7, with 8 bases matching TRBD2. V shed 8 bases and J 3 bases; nucleotides not matched to a gene: 12. Germline CDR1 and CDR2: SNHLY and FYNNEI. CDR3 length: 15 amino acids. The entire variable domain, with the rest obtained from reference TRBV2 and TRBJ2-7, is as follows: EPEVTQTPSHQVTQMGQEVILRCVPISNHLYFYWYRQILGQKVEFLVSFYNNEISEKSEIFDDQFSVERPDGSNFTLKIRSTKLEDSAMYFCASREAGGVDYEQYFGPGTRLTVT.

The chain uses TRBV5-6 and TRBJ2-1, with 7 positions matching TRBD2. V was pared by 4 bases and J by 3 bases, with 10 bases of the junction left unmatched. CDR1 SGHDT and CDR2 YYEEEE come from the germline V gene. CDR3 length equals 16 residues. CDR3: CASSMLGLGGYNEQFF. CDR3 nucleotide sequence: TGTGCCAGCAGCATGCTAGGACTAGGCGGCTACAATGAGCAGTTCTTC.

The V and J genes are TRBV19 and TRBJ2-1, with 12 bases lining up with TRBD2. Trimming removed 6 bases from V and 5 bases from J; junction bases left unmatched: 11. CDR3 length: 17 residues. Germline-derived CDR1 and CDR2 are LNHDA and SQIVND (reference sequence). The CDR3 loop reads CASSHGRTSGMNNEQFF. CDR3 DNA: TGTGCCAGTAGCCACGGAAGGACTAGCGGGATGAACAATGAGCAGTTCTTC.

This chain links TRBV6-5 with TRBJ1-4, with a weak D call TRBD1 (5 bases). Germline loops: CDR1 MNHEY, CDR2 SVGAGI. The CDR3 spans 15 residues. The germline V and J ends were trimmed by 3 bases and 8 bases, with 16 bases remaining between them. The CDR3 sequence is CASSYSRGTGEKLFF. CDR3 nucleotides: TGTGCCAGCAGTTATTCCCGGGGGACGGGAGAAAAACTGTTTTTT.

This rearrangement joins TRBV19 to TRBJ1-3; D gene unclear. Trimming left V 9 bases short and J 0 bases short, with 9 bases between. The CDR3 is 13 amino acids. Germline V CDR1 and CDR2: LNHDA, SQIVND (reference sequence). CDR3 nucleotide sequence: TGTGCCAGCGTGGGCTTCTCTGGAAACACCATATATTTT. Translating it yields CASVGFSGNTIYF.

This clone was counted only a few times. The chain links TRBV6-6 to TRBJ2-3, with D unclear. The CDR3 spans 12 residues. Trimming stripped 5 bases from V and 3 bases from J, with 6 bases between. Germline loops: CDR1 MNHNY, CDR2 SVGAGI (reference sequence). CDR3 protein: CASSHGTDTQYF. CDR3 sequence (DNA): TGTGCCAGCAGTCATGGGACAGATACGCAGTATTTT.

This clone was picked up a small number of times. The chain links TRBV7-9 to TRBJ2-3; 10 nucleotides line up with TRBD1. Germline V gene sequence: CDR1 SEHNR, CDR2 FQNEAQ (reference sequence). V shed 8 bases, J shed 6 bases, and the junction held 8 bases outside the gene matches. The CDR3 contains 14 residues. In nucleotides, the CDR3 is TGTGCCAGCGTCCCCGGGACAGGGGAGGATACGCAGTATTTT. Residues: CASVPGTGEDTQYF.